Listed below are T cell receptor beta chains from one sample, sequenced in a study of control samples from healthy donors and cancer patients. Clones were sequenced by immunoSEQ multiplex PCR, and TCRdb holds only the in-frame ones, with some missing. The repertoire holds about 110,000 clones, with around four fifths as singletons. Sample: blood. These TCRs come from a man between 18 and 29 years old in good health. Each CDR3 is given with its conserved first and last residue. The order of the fields is CDR3 protein, CDR3 length, V gene.

CATSDPDTGYTF,12,TRBV24-1
CASTPMGGKAFF,12,TRBV7-2
CASSLAGGTNYGYTF,15,TRBV7-6
CASSLRQLQETQYF,14,TRBV7-2
CALRGSTGELFF,12,TRBV19
CASSFPAEQYF,11,TRBV27
CASSDQAGANNEQFF,15,TRBV6-4
CASSFIQLTGNTEAFF,16,TRBV5-1
CASSPKPGTAGELFF,15,TRBV6-4
CASRGRSQATTGELFF,16,TRBV7-2
CASGTGRGNTIYF,13,TRBV12-5
CASSVGDATEAFF,13,TRBV9
CASSEQGPVRKNIQYF,16,TRBV7-2
CASSLGVGQPYGYTF,15,TRBV5-6
CASSPPGTGSTDTQYF,16,TRBV18
CATSDPRLSSTSPLHF,16,TRBV15
CASSSLVGAVASNQPQHF,18,TRBV27
CASSLEQAGGTDTQYF,16,TRBV7-8
CASSLDEHGPVNTEAFF,17,TRBV5-6
CASSLSSGPPKPLHF,15,TRBV7-9
CASSLQGLGQPQHF,14,TRBV5-6
CAISGTGRDGYTF,13,TRBV10-3
CAISEQEFNGYTF,13,TRBV10-3
CASSFPTKGGYTF,13,TRBV28
CASSQERVSYEQYF,14,TRBV4-2
CASGLLLDRGKKSATNEKLFF,21,TRBV12-5
CASSSQKAKNIQYF,14,TRBV7-9
CAWSAGTASNSPLHF,15,TRBV30